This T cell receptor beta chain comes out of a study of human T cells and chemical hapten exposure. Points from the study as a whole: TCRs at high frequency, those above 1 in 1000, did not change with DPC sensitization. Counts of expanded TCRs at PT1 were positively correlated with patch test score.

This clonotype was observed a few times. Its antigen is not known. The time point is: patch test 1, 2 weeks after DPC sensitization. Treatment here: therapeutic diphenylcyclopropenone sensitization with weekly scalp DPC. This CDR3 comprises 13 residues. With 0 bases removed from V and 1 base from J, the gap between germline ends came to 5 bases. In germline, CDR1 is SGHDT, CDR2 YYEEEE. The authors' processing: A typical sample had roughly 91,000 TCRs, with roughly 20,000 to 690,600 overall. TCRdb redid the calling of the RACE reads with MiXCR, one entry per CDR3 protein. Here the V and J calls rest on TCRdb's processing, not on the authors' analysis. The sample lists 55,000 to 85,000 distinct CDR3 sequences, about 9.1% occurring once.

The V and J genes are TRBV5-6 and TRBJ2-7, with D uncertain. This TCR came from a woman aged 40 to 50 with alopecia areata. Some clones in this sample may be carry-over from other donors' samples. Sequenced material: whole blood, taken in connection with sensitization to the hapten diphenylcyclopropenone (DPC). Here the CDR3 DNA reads TGTGCCAGCAGCTTGGACGTTTCCTACGAGCAGTACTTC. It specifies CASSLDVSYEQYF.